This T cell receptor (beta chain) was captured in a study of blood T cell repertoires in COVID-19. Study-wide background: What the recovered Cohort 3 donors had was two negative PCRs, clearance, or symptom resolution. COVID-19 samples from acute and convalescent phases originated in the United States, Italy and Spain.

Germline CDR1 and CDR2: SGDLS and YYNGEE. V dropped 4 bases and J dropped 1; count of bases not matched to a gene: 2. This CDR3 region has 14 residues. Repertoires were generated with immunoSEQ multiplex PCR, while TCRdb's copy carries only in-frame clones and drops some. This table has under 200,000 clones, 79% appearing once. Sequencing was done on a sample of PBMCs or T cells enriched from blood (not recorded which). The V gene is TRBV9, the J gene TRBJ2-5; the match to TRBD2 covers 9 bases. This clonotype was sampled from a woman aged 70-85 years in a cohort exposed to, infected with or recovered from COVID-19 (not recorded which). CDR3 sequence (DNA): TGTGCCAGCAGCACGACTAGCGGCCAAGAGACCCAGTACTTC. Translating it yields CASSTTSGQETQYF.